Listed below are T cell receptor beta chains from one sample, sequenced in a study of somatic mutations in cytotoxic T cells in rheumatoid arthritis. Here immunoSEQ multiplex PCR was the method, and the copy in TCRdb shows in-frame clones only, minus some. The sample lists 13,000 or so clones, around 80% occurring once. Sequencing was performed on CD8+ T cells sorted from blood. Every receptor here comes from an adult with rheumatoid arthritis. CDR3s include the opening cysteine and the closing phenylalanine or tryptophan. A D gene is named only where the DNA matches it firmly. The size entry is marked missing in some rows and otherwise reads once, few, many or a size class.

j_call d_call clone_size v_call cdr3_aa cdr3_nt
TRBJ2-7 . . TRBV5-1 CASSLEGRPLYEQYF TGCGCCAGCAGCTTGGAAGGCAGACCGCTCTACGAGCAGTACTTC
TRBJ2-1 . . TRBV7-9 CASSSSAASVTYNEQFF TGTGCCAGCAGCTCGTCAGCCGCTAGCGTAACCTACAATGAGCAGTTCTTC
TRBJ1-2 . . TRBV28 CASSQGGPKGVFSYYGYTF TGTGCCAGCAGCCAAGGGGGACCTAAGGGGGTTTTTAGTTACTATGGCTACACCTTC
TRBJ2-7 . . TRBV7-8 CASSQGPTSYEQYF TGTGCCAGCAGCCAAGGACCAACTTCCTACGAGCAGTACTTC
TRBJ1-1 . once TRBV4-2 CASSQATSTEAFF TGTGCCAGCAGCCAAGCCACGAGCACTGAAGCTTTCTTT
TRBJ2-1 . . TRBV7-9 CASSPPGSYNEQFF TGTGCCAGCAGCCCCCCTGGGTCCTACAATGAGCAGTTCTTC
TRBJ2-3 . . TRBV28 CASSSRDFTDTQYF TGTGCCAGCAGTTCCCGGGACTTCACAGATACGCAGTATTTT
TRBJ2-1 . . TRBV4-1 CASSLDSSESNEQFF TGCGCCAGCAGCCTGGATTCGAGTGAAAGCAATGAGCAGTTCTTC
TRBJ2-1 TRBD2 few TRBV7-9 CASSSSVVTSGVYNEQFF TGTGCCAGCAGCTCGAGCGTAGTAACTAGCGGGGTTTACAATGAGCAGTTCTTC
TRBJ2-5 . once TRBV11-2 CASSLSGMGRETQYF TGTGCCAGCAGCTTATCGGGGATGGGTCGAGAGACCCAGTACTTC
TRBJ1-2 . . TRBV9 CASSAGWGSNYGYTF TGTGCCAGCAGCGCTGGATGGGGTTCCAACTATGGCTACACCTTC
TRBJ1-1 TRBD1 . TRBV2 CASRDDRGPSEAFF TGTGCCAGCAGGGACGACAGGGGCCCCTCCGAAGCTTTCTTT
TRBJ2-2 TRBD2 . TRBV28 CASSLSGASGVNTGELFF TGTGCCAGCAGTTTATCCGGCGCTAGCGGGGTGAACACCGGGGAGCTGTTTTTT
TRBJ1-1 . . TRBV6-5 CASSYRVMNTEAFF TGTGCCAGCAGTTACCGGGTTATGAACACTGAAGCTTTCTTT
TRBJ2-3 . few TRBV11-2 CASSRLGPTDTQYF TGTGCCAGCAGCCGCCTTGGGCCCACAGATACGCAGTATTTT
TRBJ2-4 . large TRBV27 CATLDNQNIQYF TGTGCCACCTTGGACAACCAAAACATTCAGTACTTC
TRBJ2-6 . . TRBV7-6 CASSLATGGGANVLTF TGTGCCAGCAGCTTAGCTACAGGCGGTGGGGCCAACGTCCTGACTTTC
TRBJ1-2 . . TRBV7-2 CASSLRFVYGYTF TGTGCCAGCAGCTTGAGATTCGTTTATGGCTACACCTTC
TRBJ2-2 . . TRBV4-3 CASSQTDSTGELFF TGCGCCAGCAGCCAAACGGACAGCACCGGGGAGCTGTTTTTT
TRBJ2-5 . . TRBV9 CASSSPANQETQYF TGTGCCAGCAGCTCCCCCGCTAACCAAGAGACCCAGTACTTC
TRBJ1-5 . . TRBV29-1 CSVEDRGQPQHF TGCAGCGTTGAAGATCGGGGACAGCCCCAGCATTTT
TRBJ2-1 TRBD2 . TRBV4-2 CASSQVLAGTREQFF TGTGCCAGCAGCCAAGTACTAGCGGGAACTCGTGAGCAGTTCTTC
TRBJ2-3 . . TRBV5-8 CASSIGSTSTDTQYF TGTGCCAGCAGCATCGGCTCCACTAGCACAGATACGCAGTATTTT
TRBJ2-1 . . TRBV27 CASESLGGPNEQFF TGTGCCAGCGAGTCGTTGGGGGGGCCAAATGAGCAGTTCTTC
TRBJ1-6 . few TRBV25-1 CASSPLGWNSPLHF TGTGCCAGCAGTCCGCTAGGGTGGAATTCACCCCTCCACTTT
TRBJ2-3 TRBD2 . TRBV18 CASSSAQGGSGDTQYF TGTGCCAGCTCATCGGCCCAGGGCGGGAGCGGGGATACGCAGTATTTT
TRBJ2-2 TRBD2 . TRBV6-5 CASSYENGGAGELFF TGTGCCAGCAGTTACGAAAACGGGGGGGCCGGGGAGCTGTTTTTT
TRBJ1-3 . . TRBV7-6 CASSLGPGKAGNTIYF TGTGCCAGCAGCTTAGGTCCAGGGAAGGCTGGAAACACCATATATTTT
TRBJ2-5 . . TRBV5-6 CASSLGDSQETQYF TGTGCCAGCAGCTTGGGAGACAGCCAAGAGACCCAGTACTTC
TRBJ1-1 TRBD1 . TRBV18 CASSPLRQGRLNTEAFF TGTGCCAGCTCACCGCTTAGACAGGGCCGTTTGAACACTGAAGCTTTCTTT